This T cell receptor (beta chain) was found in a study of cytomegalovirus exposure and HLA in healthy donors. As for this clone: Its antigen is not identified.

The PCR employed 60 Vbeta primers together with 13 Jbeta primers. This table comes from immunoSEQ multiplex PCR, and its TCRdb copy is limited to in-frame clones, with some not included. The sample holds approximately 160,000 clones, 77% seen once. Study-level results: Most likely, a cluster of highly shared sequence variants arose as a sequencing artifact. Productive rates of about 90% or about 30% were seen for most TCR beta V segments in an earlier analysis. Reportedly, TCR beta sequences accurately predicted HLA-A and HLA-B alleles in most subjects.

Sequences were obtained from PBMCs. The clonotype comes from a woman in her forties in good health and CMV-seropositive.

The CDR3 nucleotides are TGTGCCAGCTCATATCTGTTAGCGGAAGAGAACCCCTACGAGCAGTACTTC. This translates into CASSYLLAEENPYEQYF. The rearrangement links TRBV18 to TRBJ2-7; TRBD2 is a possible D gene (6 bases). Trimming removed 5 bases at V and 2 bases at J, with 22 bases between. From germline, CDR1 is KGHSH and CDR2 LQKENI. The CDR3 sequence is 17 residues long.